The 10 T cell receptor beta chains listed next were all sequenced from one sample in a study of shared clonotypes between healthy human individuals. Sequencing was performed with immunoSEQ multiplex PCR; in TCRdb, only in-frame clones are kept and a portion is missing. The sample has under 1,100,000 clones, about 84% seen once; the top ten hold 0.5% to 0.65%. The sequencing sample was made of memory CD4+ T cells from PBMCs. Indicated subset: CD45RA-negative fraction. The source is a man between 18 and 35 years old in good health. Some clones in this sample may be carry-over from other donors' samples.

The rearrangement links TRBV5-1 to TRBJ2-3; D remains unclear. With 0 bases removed from V and 3 bases from J, the gap between germline ends came to 8 bases. The CDR3 is made up of 14 amino acids. From germline, CDR1 is SGHRS and CDR2 YFSETQ. The CDR3 DNA reads TGCGCCAGCAGCTTGGGTAGCCTAACAGATACGCAGTATTTT. As protein: CASSLGSLTDTQYF.

About this clone itself: Other nucleotide sequences in the sample specify the same CDR3. The chain links TRBV9 to TRBJ2-3; 7 bases line up with TRBD2. Germline CDR1 is SGDLS and CDR2 is YYNGEE. CDR3 length equals 16 residues. After removal of 0 bases from V and 2 bases from J, the junction contained 6 bases not matched to a gene. The CDR3 loop is CASSVGGRGSTDTQYF. CDR3 nucleotides: TGTGCCAGCAGCGTAGGAGGGCGGGGGTCCACAGATACGCAGTATTTT.

This clone was seen a few times. This sequence joins TRBV6-6 and TRBJ2-7; D perhaps matches TRBD2 (6 bases). Trimming removed 7 bases at V and 5 bases at J, with 9 bases between. The length of the CDR3 is 11 residues. The V gene's germline CDR1 is MNHNY and CDR2 SVGAGI (reference sequence). Written as DNA, the CDR3 is TGTGCCAGCACCGGGGGTCACGAGCAGTACTTC. This gives the protein CASTGGHEQYF.

A note on this clone: The same CDR3 arises from other DNA sequences in this sample as well. The rearrangement links TRBV2 to TRBJ2-5; possible D gene TRBD2, 6 bases. Germline V gene lookup returns CDR1 SNHLY and CDR2 FYNNEI. Trimming shortened V by 4 bases and J by 1 base, and 10 bases separated the two germline ends. The CDR3 sequence is 14 residues long. The CDR3, as DNA: TGTGCCAGCAGTGGCAGGACTACCCAAGAGACCCAGTACTTC. Amino acid sequence: CASSGRTTQETQYF. The full variable domain, with the rest looked up from reference TRBV2 and TRBJ2-5, is EPEVTQTPSHQVTQMGQEVILRCVPISNHLYFYWYRQILGQKVEFLVSFYNNEISEKSEIFDDQFSVERPDGSNFTLKIRSTKLEDSAMYFCASSGRTTQETQYFGPGTRLLVL.

The genes are TRBV5-1 and TRBJ2-7; TRBD2 might be the D (9 bases). The CDR3 totals 15 residues. Germline V lookup: CDR1 SGHRS, CDR2 YFSETQ. With 4 bases removed from V and 2 bases from J, the gap between germline ends came to 16 bases. This CDR3 reads CASSAGGGQAYEQYF. CDR3 DNA: TGCGCCAGCAGCGCGGGAGGGGGACAGGCCTACGAGCAGTACTTC.

This sequence joins TRBV7-2 and TRBJ2-1, with 10 bases fitting TRBD2. The germline V gene encodes CDR1 SGHTA and CDR2 FQGNSA. Trimming cost V 3 bases and J 4 bases; bases outside gene matches: 3. The CDR3 is 15 residues long. The DNA for the CDR3 is TGTGCCAGCAGCTTCCGGACTAGCGGTTACAATGAGCAGTTCTTC. It specifies CASSFRTSGYNEQFF.

This sequence joins TRBV2 and TRBJ2-7; no clear D gene. There are 15 residues in the CDR3. Trimming removed 4 bases at V and 0 bases at J, with 13 bases between. Per the germline V gene, CDR1 is SNHLY and CDR2 is FYNNEI. CDR3 in amino acids: CASSAKPPSSYEQYF. The CDR3 coding sequence is TGTGCCAGCAGTGCGAAGCCCCCAAGCTCCTACGAGCAGTACTTC.

The chain has TRBV7-6 and TRBJ2-5; TRBD2 agrees at 10 bases. The CDR3 runs 15 residues. The V and J ends lost 4 bases and 1 base, in that order; junction bases with no gene match: 3. Germline CDR1 SGHVS, CDR2 FNYEAQ. CDR3 nucleotide sequence: TGTGCCAGCAGCTACCGGACTAGCGGCCAAGAGACCCAGTACTTC. It encodes CASSYRTSGQETQYF. The full variable domain, its missing parts supplied by reference TRBV7-6 and TRBJ2-5, is GAGVSQSPRYKVTKRGQDVALRCDPISGHVSLYWYRQALGQGPEFLTYFNYEAQQDKSGLPNDRFSAERPEGSISTLTIQRTEQRDSAMYRCASSYRTSGQETQYFGPGTRLLVL.

A remark on this clone: This sample includes further DNA sequences coding for the same CDR3. This chain connects TRBV29-1 to TRBJ1-1; D gene ambiguous. The CDR3 runs to 10 residues. From germline, CDR1 is SQVTM and CDR2 ANQGSEA. The V end was cut by 7 bases, the J end by 5 bases, with 8 bases between. For the CDR3, the DNA is TGCAGCGGGACGGTAACTGAAGCTTTCTTT. Protein product: CSGTVTEAFF.

The chain couples TRBV2 to TRBJ1-3; TRBD1 aligns across 10 bases. The CDR3 totals 15 residues. V shed 5 bases, J shed 3 bases, and the junction held 4 bases outside the gene matches. Germline V CDR1 and CDR2: SNHLY, FYNNEI. CDR3 sequence (DNA): TGTGCCAGCAGTATAGGGACAGGGGATGGAAACACCATATATTTT. This encodes CASSIGTGDGNTIYF.